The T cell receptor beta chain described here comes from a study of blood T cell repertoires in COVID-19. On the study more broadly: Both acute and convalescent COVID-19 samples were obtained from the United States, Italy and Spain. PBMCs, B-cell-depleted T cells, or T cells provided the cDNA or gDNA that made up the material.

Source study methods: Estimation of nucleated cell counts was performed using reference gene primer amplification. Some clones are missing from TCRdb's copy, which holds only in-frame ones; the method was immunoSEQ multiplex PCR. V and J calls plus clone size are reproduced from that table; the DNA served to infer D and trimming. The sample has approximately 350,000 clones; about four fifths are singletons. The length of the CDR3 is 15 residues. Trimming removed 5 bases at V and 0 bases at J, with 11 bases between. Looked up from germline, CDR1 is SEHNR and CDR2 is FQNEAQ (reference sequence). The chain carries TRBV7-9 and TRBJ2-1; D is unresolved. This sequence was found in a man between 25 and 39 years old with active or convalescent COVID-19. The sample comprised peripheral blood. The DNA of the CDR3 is TGTGCCAGCAGCCTTGACTGGAGCTCCTACAATGAGCAGTTCTTC. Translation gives CASSLDWSSYNEQFF.